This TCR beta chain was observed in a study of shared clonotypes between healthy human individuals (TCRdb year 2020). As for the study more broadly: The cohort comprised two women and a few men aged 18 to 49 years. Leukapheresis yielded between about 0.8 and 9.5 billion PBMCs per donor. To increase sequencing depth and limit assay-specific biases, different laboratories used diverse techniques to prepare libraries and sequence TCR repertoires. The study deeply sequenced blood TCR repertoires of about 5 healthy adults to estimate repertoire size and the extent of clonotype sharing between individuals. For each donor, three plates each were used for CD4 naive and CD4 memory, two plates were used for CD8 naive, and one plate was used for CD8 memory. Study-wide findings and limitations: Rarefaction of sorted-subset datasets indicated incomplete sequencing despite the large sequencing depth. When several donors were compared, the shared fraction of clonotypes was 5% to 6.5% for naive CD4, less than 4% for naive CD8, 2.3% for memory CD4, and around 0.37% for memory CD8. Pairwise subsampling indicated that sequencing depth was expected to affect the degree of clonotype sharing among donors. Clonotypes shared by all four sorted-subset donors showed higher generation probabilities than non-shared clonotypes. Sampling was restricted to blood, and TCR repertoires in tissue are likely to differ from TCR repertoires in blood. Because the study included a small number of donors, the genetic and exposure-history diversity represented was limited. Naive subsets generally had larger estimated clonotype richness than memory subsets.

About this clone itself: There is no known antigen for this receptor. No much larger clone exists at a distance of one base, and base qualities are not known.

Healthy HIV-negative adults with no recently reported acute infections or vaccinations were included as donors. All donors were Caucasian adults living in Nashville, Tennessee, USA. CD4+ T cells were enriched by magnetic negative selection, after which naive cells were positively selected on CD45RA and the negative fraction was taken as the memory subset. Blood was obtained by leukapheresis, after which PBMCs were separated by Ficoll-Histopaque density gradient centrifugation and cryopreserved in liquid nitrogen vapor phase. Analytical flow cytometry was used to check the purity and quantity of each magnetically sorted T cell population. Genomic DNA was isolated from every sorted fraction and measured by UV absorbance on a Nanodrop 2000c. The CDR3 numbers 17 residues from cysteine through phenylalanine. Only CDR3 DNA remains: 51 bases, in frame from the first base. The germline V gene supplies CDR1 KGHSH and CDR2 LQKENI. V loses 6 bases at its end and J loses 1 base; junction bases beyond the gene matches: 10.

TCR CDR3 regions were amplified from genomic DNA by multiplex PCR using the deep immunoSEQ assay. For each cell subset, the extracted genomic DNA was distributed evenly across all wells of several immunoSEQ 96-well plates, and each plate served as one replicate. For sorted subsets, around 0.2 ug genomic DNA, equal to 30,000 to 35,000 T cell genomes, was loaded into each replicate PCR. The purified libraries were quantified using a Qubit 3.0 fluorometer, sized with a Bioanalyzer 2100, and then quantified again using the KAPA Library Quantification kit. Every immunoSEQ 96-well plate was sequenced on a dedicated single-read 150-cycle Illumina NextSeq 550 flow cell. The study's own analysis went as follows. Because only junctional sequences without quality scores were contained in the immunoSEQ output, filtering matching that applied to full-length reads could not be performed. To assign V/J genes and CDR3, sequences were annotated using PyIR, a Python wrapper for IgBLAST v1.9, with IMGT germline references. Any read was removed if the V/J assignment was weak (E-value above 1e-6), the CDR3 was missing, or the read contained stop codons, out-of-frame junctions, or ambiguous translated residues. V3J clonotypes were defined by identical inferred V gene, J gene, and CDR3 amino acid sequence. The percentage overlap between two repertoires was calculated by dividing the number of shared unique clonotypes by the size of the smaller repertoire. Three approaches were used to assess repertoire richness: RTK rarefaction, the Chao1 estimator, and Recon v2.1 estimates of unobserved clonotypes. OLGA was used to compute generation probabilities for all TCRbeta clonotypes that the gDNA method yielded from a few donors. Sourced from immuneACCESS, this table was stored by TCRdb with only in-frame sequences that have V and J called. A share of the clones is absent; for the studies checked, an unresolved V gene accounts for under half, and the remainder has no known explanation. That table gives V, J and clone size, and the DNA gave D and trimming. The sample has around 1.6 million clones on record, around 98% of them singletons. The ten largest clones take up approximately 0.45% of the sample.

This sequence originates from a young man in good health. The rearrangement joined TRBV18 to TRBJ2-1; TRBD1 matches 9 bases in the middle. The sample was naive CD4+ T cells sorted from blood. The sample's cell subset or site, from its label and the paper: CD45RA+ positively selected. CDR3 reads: CASSNPGQGSSYNEQFF. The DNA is TGTGCCAGCTCTAATCCGGGACAGGGATCTTCCTACAATGAGCAGTTCTTC.